Below, one T cell receptor beta chain is given with its context. The antigen is undetermined. Libraries were prepared by immunoSEQ multiplex PCR; TCRdb keeps only in-frame clonotypes and omits some of them. The sample holds around 14,000 clones; about 92% are singletons and the top ten take 1% to 1.2%. Regulatory T cells were sorted as CD4+CD25hiCD127low/negative. This sample stems from a study of B cell selection in AIRE deficiency. General study findings and limits: Of fewer than 4,500 shared Treg TCRbeta sequences, roughly 31% were healthy-donor-only and 9.3% patient-only.

The source material was Tregs sorted from PBMCs. The TCR was taken from a human donor with AIRE deficiency.

The CDR3 sequence is CATAARESSYEQYF. The CDR3 DNA sequence: TGTGCCACCGCGGCCCGAGAGAGCTCCTACGAGCAGTACTTC. This chain connects TRBV10-3 to TRBJ2-7; D unclear. The CDR3 has 14 residues. Germline CDR1 and CDR2: ENHRY and SYGVKD. Deletions cut 10 bases from V and 0 bases from J, with 16 bases between.